The 23 T cell receptor beta chains given below trace back to one sample, sequenced in a study of identical twins. One entry per CDR3 protein, called by TCRdb with MiXCR from the 5' RACE reads. The table includes about 700,000 distinct CDR3 sequences, 8.6% detected once. These data are also associated with another study on yellow fever vaccine responses in identical twins.

Sequences were obtained from PBMCs. The receptors originated from a woman under 30 in good health.

This clonotype occurred a few times. The chain joins TRBV20-1 to TRBJ2-3; tentative D call: TRBD2 (5 bases). Germline V gene lookup returns CDR1 DFQATT and CDR2 SNEGSKA (reference sequence). The CDR3 totals 16 residues. Trimming took 0 bases from V and 5 from J, leaving 18 bases between them. The CDR3 spells CSARDLGGRRKDTQYF. DNA for the CDR3: TGCAGTGCTAGAGATCTCGGCGGGCGGAGGAAAGATACGCAGTATTTT.

The rearrangement uses TRBV28 and TRBJ2-7; 7 nucleotides match TRBD1. V shed 7 bases and J 2 bases; nucleotides not matched to a gene: 5. CDR3 size: 13 residues. Germline V lookup: CDR1 MDHEN, CDR2 SYDVKM. The CDR3 coding sequence is TGTGCCAGCACTAGAAGGGGGCCCTACGAGCAGTACTTC. Amino acid sequence: CASTRRGPYEQYF.

This clonotype was seen a few times. The chain couples TRBV13 to TRBJ2-7; unclear D gene. Germline lookup yields CDR1 PRHDT and CDR2 FYEKMQ (reference sequence). Trimming cost V 4 bases and J 2 bases, with 12 bases left between them. The CDR3 is 14 amino acids. CDR3 protein: CASSSDTTPYEQYF. CDR3 nucleotides: TGTGCCAGCAGCTCAGACACCACACCCTACGAGCAGTACTTC. The full variable domain, completed using reference TRBV13 and TRBJ2-7, is AAGVIQSPRHLIKEKRETATLKCYPIPRHDTVYWYQQGPGQDPQFLISFYEKMQSDKGSIPDRFSAQQFSDYHSELNMSSLELGDSALYFCASSSDTTPYEQYFGPGTRLTVT.

This clonotype appeared a few times. V usage is TRBV3-1 and J usage is TRBJ1-2, with TRBD1 matching over 7 bases. The V gene end was trimmed by 0 bases and the J gene end by 7 bases; junction bases not matched to a gene: 8. Germline V lookup: CDR1 LGHDT, CDR2 YNNKEL (reference sequence). The CDR3 has 15 amino acids. The CDR3 protein is CASSQDSEGAFGYTF. Written as DNA, the CDR3 is TGTGCCAGCAGCCAAGATTCGGAGGGGGCGTTTGGCTACACCTTC.

The sample holds a few counts of this clonotype. The J gene is TRBJ2-3, the V gene TRBV5-5; 8 bases line up with TRBD1. The V gene end was trimmed by 3 bases and the J gene end by 5 bases; junction bases not matched to a gene: 11. The CDR3 runs 16 residues. Germline V gene lookup returns CDR1 SGHKS and CDR2 YYEKEE (reference sequence). The CDR3 DNA reads TGTGCCAGCAGCTCCCCGGGACAGGCCTTGATAGATACGCAGTATTTT. Translating it yields CASSSPGQALIDTQYF.

This clonotype showed up many times. This chain uses TRBV7-2 with TRBJ1-1, with D maybe TRBD1 (6 bases). V was clipped by 2 bases and J by 8 bases, with 15 bases between them. This CDR3 spans 14 amino acids. Per the germline V gene, CDR1 is SGHTA and CDR2 is FQGNSA. CDR3 nucleotides: TGTGCCAGCAGCTTAAAGGGGGGGCGAAGCGAAGCTTTCTTT. Translation gives CASSLKGGRSEAFF.

This clonotype was counted only a few times. The chain uses TRBV27 and TRBJ2-3, with 9 bases identical to TRBD2. Germline-derived CDR1 and CDR2 are MNHEY and SMNVEV (reference sequence). Trimming removed 4 bases from V and 0 bases from J; junction bases left unmatched: 5. The CDR3 is made up of 16 amino acids. The DNA for the CDR3 is TGTGCCAGCAGTTCCCGACTAGCGGTGAGCACAGATACGCAGTATTTT. Translated, it gives CASSSRLAVSTDTQYF.

Many counts were recorded for this clonotype. The chain joins TRBV29-1 to TRBJ2-3; no clear D gene. V lost 0 bases and J lost 2, with 15 bases in between. The V gene's germline CDR1 is SQVTM and CDR2 ANQGSEA. The CDR3 contains 16 residues. The CDR3 DNA sequence: TGCAGCGTTGAAGAGGCAAAGGTTGCGTCCACAGATACGCAGTATTTT. It specifies CSVEEAKVASTDTQYF.

V usage is TRBV10-2 and J usage is TRBJ2-6, with D hard to call. This CDR3 has 16 amino acids. Germline CDR1 WSHSY, CDR2 SAAADI. The V gene lost 4 bases and the J gene lost 0 bases, with 10 bases spanning the gap. CDR3 residues: CASSAMGSSGANVLTF. Written as DNA, the CDR3 is TGCGCCAGCAGTGCGATGGGAAGCTCTGGGGCCAACGTCCTGACTTTC.

The table lists this clonotype with a few counts. The chain recombines TRBV3-1 with TRBJ2-5; 8 bases match TRBD2. CDR3 length: 17 residues. The junction had 12 bases not matched to a gene; V was cut back by 1 base and J by 5 bases. Germline loops: CDR1 LGHDT, CDR2 YNNKEL (reference sequence). In DNA, the CDR3 is TGTGCCAGCAGCCAAGTGCGAAGCGGGAGTAGGCGGGAGACCCAGTACTTC. Residues: CASSQVRSGSRRETQYF.

This clonotype was picked up a small number of times. The genes are TRBV6-1 and TRBJ2-5, with 7 bases aligning to TRBD2. The CDR3 has 15 amino acids. Germline loops: CDR1 MNHNS, CDR2 SASEGT. V was clipped by 6 bases and J by 2 bases; unmatched bases: 9. The CDR3 DNA sequence: TGTGCCAGCAGCCGGCGGGGGAAAACACAAGAGACCCAGTACTTC. It encodes CASSRRGKTQETQYF.

This clonotype was seen at least ten times. The J gene is TRBJ2-4, the V gene TRBV7-9; the D is unclear. This CDR3 is built from 15 residues. Germline CDR1 SEHNR, CDR2 FQNEAQ (reference sequence). V was clipped by 0 bases and J by 2 bases, with 8 bases between them. CDR3 nucleotide sequence: TGTGCCAGCAGCTTAGCGCTACCCTCCAAAAACATTCAGTACTTC. Protein: CASSLALPSKNIQYF. Drawing the rest from reference TRBV7-9 and TRBJ2-4, the complete variable domain is DTGVSQNPRHKITKRGQNVTFRCDPISEHNRLYWYRQTLGQGPEFLTYFQNEAQLEKSRLLSDRFSAERPKGSFSTLEIQRTEQGDSAMYLCASSLALPSKNIQYFGAGTRLSVL.

The rearrangement uses TRBV24-1 and TRBJ2-4; unclear D gene. Germline CDR1 and CDR2: KGHDR and SFDVKD. The V and J ends lost 2 bases and 0 bases respectively, with 13 bases between them. The CDR3 has 17 amino acids. The chain's CDR3 is CATSDSKGSLAKNIQYF. The CDR3 coding sequence is TGTGCCACCAGTGATTCCAAAGGTTCACTAGCCAAAAACATTCAGTACTTC.

This clonotype was seen at least ten times. The V gene is TRBV7-2, the J gene TRBJ2-3, with D tentatively TRBD2 (6 bases). The CDR3 runs 14 residues. V was clipped by 2 bases and J by 4 bases, with 10 bases between them. Per the germline V gene, CDR1 is SGHTA and CDR2 is FQGNSA. CDR3 loop: CASSLRAGADTQYF. The CDR3 DNA reads TGTGCCAGCAGCTTACGAGCGGGCGCAGATACGCAGTATTTT.

On this clonotype itself: The junction shows a germline mismatch at one end, possibly a read error. The J gene is TRBJ1-1, the V gene TRBV10-3; D perhaps matches TRBD1 (5 bases). The CDR3 length is 13 residues. The germline gives CDR1 ENHRY, CDR2 SYGVKD. CDR3 region: CPISGRVNTEAFF. DNA for the CDR3: TGTCCCATCAGTGGCAGGGTGAACACTGAAGCTTTCTTT.

In this sample, this clonotype turned up a few times. The chain has TRBV30 and TRBJ2-1; 8 bases are a match to TRBD2. The CDR3 runs 14 residues. The V gene end was trimmed by 5 bases and the J gene end by 3 bases; junction bases not matched to a gene: 6. Germline V gives CDR1 GTSNPN, CDR2 SVGIG (reference sequence). CDR3 nucleotides: TGTGCCTGGCAGCCGAGCGGGGGCTACAATGAGCAGTTCTTC. Amino acid sequence: CAWQPSGGYNEQFF.

Many counts were recorded for this clonotype. The chain combines TRBV9 with TRBJ2-5; 10 nucleotides align to TRBD1. Germline V gives CDR1 SGDLS, CDR2 YYNGEE. With 2 bases clipped from V and 5 bases from J, the junction kept 6 bases outside the gene matches. This CDR3 contains 15 residues. The DNA for the CDR3 is TGTGCCAGCAGCGTTGACAGGGGGCGCGGGGAGACCCAGTACTTC. Amino acids: CASSVDRGRGETQYF.

This clonotype was seen at least ten times. The CDR3 spells CASSSPNNQETQYF. CDR3 DNA sequence: TGTGCCAGCAGTTCTCCGAATAACCAAGAGACCCAGTACTTC. The gene calls are TRBV28 and TRBJ2-5; no clear D. Per germline, CDR1 MDHEN and CDR2 SYDVKM. The CDR3 contains 14 residues. Trimming took 4 bases from V and 0 from J, leaving 9 bases between them.

The rearrangement uses TRBV7-2 and TRBJ2-1, with D tentatively TRBD1 (5 bases). Germline CDR1 is SGHTA and CDR2 is FQGNSA. The CDR3 covers 11 residues. V dropped 5 bases and J dropped 10 bases, with 9 bases sitting between them. In DNA form, the CDR3 reads TGTGCCAGCAGCACCCGGACAGAGCAGTTCTTC. This gives the protein CASSTRTEQFF. The whole variable domain, filled in from reference TRBV7-2 and TRBJ2-1, reads GAGVSQSPSNKVTEKGKDVELRCDPISGHTALYWYRQSLGQGLEFLIYFQGNSAPDKSGLPSDRFSAERTGGSVSTLTIQRTQQEDSAVYLCASSTRTEQFFGPGTRLTVL.

This clonotype appeared a few times. CDR3 sequence reads: CAISGWTGGEALYYEQYF. The CDR3 DNA follows: TGTGCCATCAGTGGCTGGACAGGGGGCGAAGCCTTGTACTACGAGCAGTACTTC. The gene calls are TRBV10-3 and TRBJ2-7; 11 bases align to TRBD1. V shed 4 bases, J shed 3 bases, and the junction held 14 bases outside the gene matches. The CDR3 covers 18 residues. Germline CDR1 and CDR2: ENHRY and SYGVKD.

This clonotype was found many times. V usage is TRBV3-1 and J usage is TRBJ2-7, with 11 bases identical to TRBD1. Looked up from germline, CDR1 is LGHDT and CDR2 is YNNKEL (reference sequence). Trimming at V came to 4 bases and at J to 3 bases, leaving 8 bases not matched to a gene. The CDR3 has 16 amino acids. The CDR3 nucleotides read TGTGCCAGCAGCCCAGGACAGGGGGCATATATCTACGAGCAGTACTTC. It encodes CASSPGQGAYIYEQYF.

This clonotype was detected many times. V is TRBV24-1 and J is TRBJ2-1; TRBD2 matches 10 bases. The V gene end was trimmed by 9 bases and the J gene end by 7 bases; junction bases not matched to a gene: 11. This CDR3 has 15 residues. The germline gives CDR1 KGHDR, CDR2 SFDVKD. CDR3 sequence reads: CATPRGTSDTNEQFF. The CDR3 region has the DNA TGTGCCACCCCAAGAGGGACTAGCGACACAAATGAGCAGTTCTTC.

This clonotype came up a few times. The chain carries TRBV5-5 and TRBJ1-5, with 7 bases matching TRBD1. Germline V gene lookup returns CDR1 SGHKS and CDR2 YYEKEE (reference sequence). V was clipped by 5 bases and J by 2 bases; unmatched bases: 10. This CDR3 has 16 residues. The CDR3 DNA reads as TGTGCCAGCAGACCCGGCCCAGGGGGAGGCAATCAGCCCCAGCATTTT. Translating it yields CASRPGPGGGNQPQHF.